The sequence of this T cell receptor (beta chain) was determined in a study of cytomegalovirus exposure and HLA in healthy donors. The PCR ran on 60 Vbeta and 13 Jbeta primers. Repertoires were generated with immunoSEQ multiplex PCR, while TCRdb's copy carries only in-frame clones and drops some. The data contain around 170,000 clones, roughly 71% of them singletons. The receptor was isolated from a girl aged 5-17 years in good health and CMV-seronegative. Sample: PBMCs.

The DNA of the CDR3 is TGCGCCAGCAGCGAAACCGACAGGCCCACCTTC. Encoded protein: CASSETDRPTF. The chain couples TRBV5-1 to TRBJ1-2; D perhaps matches TRBD1 (6 bases). The CDR3 sequence is 11 residues long. V lost 4 bases to trimming and J lost 13 bases, with 14 bases between them. CDR1 is SGHRS, CDR2 YFSETQ, per germline.